The 13 T cell receptor beta chains presented below share a single source sample, sequenced in a study of cytomegalovirus exposure and HLA in healthy donors. The study ran its PCR with 60 Vbeta and 13 Jbeta primers. Clones were read by immunoSEQ multiplex PCR, and TCRdb kept only the in-frame ones, dropping some. The sample lists 210,000 or so clones; around four fifths were seen once. The source material was PBMCs. These receptors came from a woman between 35 and 50 years old in good health and CMV-seronegative.

This sequence joins TRBV30 and TRBJ2-3; D is possibly TRBD1 (5 bases). CDR1 and CDR2 (germline): GTSNPN, SVGIG (reference sequence). The CDR3 is 14 amino acids. Trimming took off 5 bases at V and 2 bases at J, with 14 bases between the two ends. This chain's CDR3 is CAWGTGATTDTQYF. The CDR3, as DNA: TGTGCCTGGGGTACAGGAGCAACCACAGATACGCAGTATTTT.

The sample holds one count of this clone. The chain is built from TRBV4-3 and TRBJ2-1; the match to TRBD2 covers 9 bases. CDR3 length: 17 amino acids. The V and J ends lost 0 bases and 2 bases, in that order; junction bases with no gene match: 5. Germline CDR1 reads LGHNA; CDR2 reads YSLEER. The CDR3 DNA follows: TGCGCCAGCAGCCAAGATTACCGCGGGGGGGCCTACAATGAGCAGTTCTTC. It is translated as CASSQDYRGGAYNEQFF.

This clone appeared a single time. The chain has TRBV4-1 and TRBJ2-1; 7 nucleotides align to TRBD1. Germline-derived CDR1 and CDR2 are MGHRA and YSYEKL. V lost 2 bases, J lost 6 bases, and 22 bases stayed unmatched. The CDR3 is 20 amino acids. CDR3 residues: CASSQRDSTFYELGSNEQFF. CDR3 sequence (DNA): TGCGCCAGCAGCCAACGGGACAGTACCTTCTATGAGCTCGGATCCAATGAGCAGTTCTTC.

This chain uses TRBV5-4 with TRBJ1-2, with D uncertain. CDR1 is SGHNT and CDR2 is YYREEE in the germline V gene (reference sequence). This CDR3 has 16 residues. The V gene lost 0 bases and the J gene lost 4 bases, with 16 bases spanning the gap. The CDR3 here is CASSLALDTQSYGYTF. CDR3 coding DNA: TGTGCCAGCAGCTTGGCCTTAGACACTCAATCCTATGGCTACACCTTC.

The rearrangement uses TRBV27 and TRBJ1-6, with D perhaps matching TRBD1 (5 bases). The CDR3 totals 15 residues. V was trimmed by 1 base and J by 6 bases, leaving 10 bases between them. The germline V gene has CDR1 MNHEY and CDR2 SMNVEV (reference sequence). The CDR3 sequence: CASSLWAGSNSPLHF. The CDR3, as DNA: TGTGCCAGCAGTTTATGGGCAGGGTCTAATTCACCCCTCCACTTT.

This clone was detected once. The chain couples TRBV11-1 to TRBJ2-2; D not resolved. Deletions cut 1 base from V and 6 bases from J, with 9 bases between. Germline V gives CDR1 SGHAT, CDR2 FQDESV (reference sequence). The CDR3 runs to 14 residues. The CDR3 reads CASSLDGVPGELFF. The CDR3 DNA reads TGTGCCAGCAGCTTAGACGGTGTGCCCGGGGAGCTGTTTTTT.

The chain recombines TRBV6-5 with TRBJ2-7; D may be TRBD1 (5 bases). The CDR3 extends over 15 amino acids. Germline CDR1 and CDR2: MNHEY and SVGAGI. Trimming stripped 0 bases from V and 3 bases from J, with 12 bases between. The CDR3, as DNA: TGTGCCAGCAGTTACTCGACAGCTTACGACTACGAGCAGTACTTC. Translated, it gives CASSYSTAYDYEQYF.

This clone came up once. This chain links TRBV30 with TRBJ1-1; unclear D gene. The CDR3 runs 12 residues. Germline values: CDR1 GTSNPN, CDR2 SVGIG (reference sequence). V was trimmed by 5 bases and J by 5 bases, leaving 12 bases between them. Written as DNA, the CDR3 is TGTGCCTGGTCAACATCGAAGACTGAAGCTTTCTTT. Translated, it gives CAWSTSKTEAFF.

This chain connects TRBV5-5 to TRBJ1-2; D uncertain. V lost 4 bases and J lost 3, with 10 bases in between. CDR3 length equals 13 residues. Germline CDR1 and CDR2: SGHKS and YYEKEE (reference sequence). The CDR3 loop reads CASSIGGDYGYTF. The CDR3 DNA is TGTGCCAGCAGCATCGGTGGTGACTATGGCTACACCTTC.

A single count supports this clone. J is TRBJ2-3 and V is TRBV5-1; TRBD1 is a possible D gene (5 bases). The CDR3 covers 14 residues. V was trimmed by 0 bases and J by 6 bases, leaving 11 bases between them. Germline V lookup: CDR1 SGHRS, CDR2 YFSETQ. The CDR3 sequence: CASSLVAGMDTQYF. The CDR3 DNA reads as TGCGCCAGCAGCTTGGTGGCAGGGATGGATACGCAGTATTTT. Full variable domain (rest looked up from reference TRBV5-1 and TRBJ2-3): KAGVTQTPRYLIKTRGQQVTLSCSPISGHRSVSWYQQTPGQGLQFLFEYFSETQRNKGNFPGRFSGRQFSNSRSEMNVSTLELGDSALYLCASSLVAGMDTQYFGPGTRLTVL.

The chain carries TRBV5-1 and TRBJ1-1; D not resolved. This CDR3 has 17 residues. With 3 bases removed from V and 0 bases from J, the gap between germline ends came to 18 bases. Germline V gene lookup returns CDR1 SGHRS and CDR2 YFSETQ. CDR3 loop: CASSSDRSGVMNTEAFF. As DNA, the CDR3 is TGCGCCAGCAGCTCTGACCGAAGCGGCGTCATGAACACTGAAGCTTTCTTT. Variable domain in full (rest from reference TRBV5-1 and TRBJ1-1): KAGVTQTPRYLIKTRGQQVTLSCSPISGHRSVSWYQQTPGQGLQFLFEYFSETQRNKGNFPGRFSGRQFSNSRSEMNVSTLELGDSALYLCASSSDRSGVMNTEAFFGQGTRLTVV.

V is TRBV6-1 and J is TRBJ1-5, with a possible D match to TRBD1 (6 bases). Germline values: CDR1 MNHNS, CDR2 SASEGT. V was cut by 9 bases and J by 8 bases, with 17 bases left in between. The CDR3 spans 13 residues. The chain's CDR3 is CASHRVQREPQHF. The CDR3 coding sequence is TGTGCCAGTCACAGGGTACAGCGTGAGCCCCAGCATTTT.

The gene calls are TRBV5-1 and TRBJ2-5, with TRBD1 as a possible D gene (6 bases). From germline, CDR1 is SGHRS and CDR2 YFSETQ. The length of the CDR3 is 15 residues. V lost 0 bases and J lost 5, with 14 bases in between. The CDR3 loop reads CASSLVNRVGETQYF. The DNA of the CDR3 is TGCGCCAGCAGCTTGGTTAACAGGGTTGGGGAGACCCAGTACTTC. The complete variable domain, with remaining parts taken from reference TRBV5-1 and TRBJ2-5, reads KAGVTQTPRYLIKTRGQQVTLSCSPISGHRSVSWYQQTPGQGLQFLFEYFSETQRNKGNFPGRFSGRQFSNSRSEMNVSTLELGDSALYLCASSLVNRVGETQYFGPGTRLLVL.